This T cell receptor (beta chain) appears in the sequencing data of a study of blood T cells in healthy people across ages. For the study at large: Using template switching, researchers captured about one barcoded beta molecule for each two T cells.

Then a second PCR, running about 6 to 11 cycles, was carried out with a sample-barcoded 5' primer and a J-beta primer mix. TCRdb reanalysed the 5' RACE reads using MiXCR and keeps one entry per CDR3 protein. The repertoire holds around 1.5 million distinct CDR3 sequences, with around 55% as singletons. Per germline, CDR1 SGHAT and CDR2 FQNNGV. The CDR3 is 17 residues long. Deletions cut 0 bases from V and 8 bases from J, with 20 bases between. Extractions gave at least 6 micrograms of total RNA per sample. With respect to this clonotype: Its antigen is undetermined.

Study-wide results and limits: Samples with more naive T cells showed higher observed beta diversity. Calculation of diversity from one million T cells yielded estimates considered to be underestimates.

Sequencing input: blood. This TCR derives from a man younger than 30 in good health. V is TRBV11-2 and J is TRBJ2-1; either TRBD1 or TRBD2 may fit D (6 bases each). The CDR3 loop is CASSLDGGTTGYHEQFF. In DNA form, the CDR3 reads TGTGCCAGCAGCTTAGACGGGGGCACTACAGGGTACCATGAGCAGTTCTTC.